The clone carrying this T cell receptor beta chain occurred many times. Antigen unknown. This sample was included in a study of regulatory T cells in long-lasting Graves disease. Study-level results: Among persistent patients, a larger number of public clonotypes were shared (approximately 2,900) than among newly diagnosed patients (under 1,000).

This CDR3 region has 15 residues. Germline V gene lookup returns CDR1 WSHSY and CDR2 SAAADI. Trimming shortened V by 10 bases and J by 4 bases, and 19 bases separated the two germline ends. Assembly of TCR beta libraries relied on iRepertoire HTBI primers together with Arm-PCR of CDR3 regions. Each CDR3 protein is one row after TCRdb ran MiXCR on the multiplex PCR reads. Among 400,000 to 650,000 distinct CDR3 sequences listed, roughly 15% were seen once. Time point specified: newly diagnosed GD, antithyroid drugs for less than 3 months. Construction of the TCR library relied on RNA isolated from PBMCs. In addition, the sample was reused for a study of T cells in Graves' hyperthyroidism and ophthalmopathy.

The sequencing used peripheral blood mononuclear cells (PBMCs), collected at new diagnosis, from a patient treated with antithyroid drugs. This receptor was identified in a woman aged 40 to 65 with Graves disease. The V and J genes are TRBV10-2 and TRBJ2-2; TRBD2 is a possible D gene (5 bases). This chain's CDR3 is CAIADRVLATGELFF. The CDR3 coding sequence is TGCGCCATTGCCGACCGCGTGCTAGCCACCGGGGAGCTGTTTTTT.